This T cell receptor beta chain was identified in a study of cytomegalovirus exposure and HLA in healthy donors. General study findings and limits: Reported results showed that the classifier diagnosed cytomegalovirus status with high specificity and sensitivity.

Between the trimmed V and J ends, which lost 1 base and 1 base, there was a span of 5 bases. CDR1 SGDLS and CDR2 YYNGEE come from the germline V gene. This CDR3 spans 14 amino acids. This clone was recorded once. Antigen specificity is unknown. The PCR had 60 Vbeta and 13 Jbeta primers. Profiling relied on immunoSEQ multiplex PCR, and the TCRdb table lists in-frame clones only, not all of them. In the table there are 62,000 or so clones, approximately 87% of which are singletons. This sequence originates from a man aged 18 to 30 in good health and CMV-seronegative. The V call is TRBV9, the J call TRBJ2-2; D remains unclear. Input material: PBMCs. CDR3 DNA sequence: TGTGCCAGCAGCGTATTGCGGAACACCGGGGAGCTGTTTTTT. Protein product: CASSVLRNTGELFF.